The entry that follows covers one T cell receptor (beta chain) sequence. Its target is unknown. The record originates from a study of siplizumab effects on memory and regulatory T cells. Study-wide findings and caveats: Unstimulated subsets captured only a minor fraction of alloreactive clones. The alloresponse seemed to draw substantially on naive T cells, which appeared more diverse than memory cells.

The protocol was immunoSEQ multiplex PCR, while the TCRdb copy is restricted to in-frame clones and leaves out a portion. The sample has some 120,000 clones; roughly 94% are singletons. CDR3 length: 13 amino acids. The germline V gene has CDR1 WSHSY and CDR2 SAAADI. J gave up 1 base and V 6 bases, and 1 base lay outside the gene matches. Sequenced: non-Treg CD4+ T cells sorted from blood. This chain links TRBV10-2 with TRBJ1-1; the match to TRBD1 covers 8 bases. The TCR was taken from a human donor in good health. The CDR3 nucleotides read TGCGCCAGCAGAACAGGGGGGAACACTGAAGCTTTCTTT. It encodes CASRTGGNTEAFF.